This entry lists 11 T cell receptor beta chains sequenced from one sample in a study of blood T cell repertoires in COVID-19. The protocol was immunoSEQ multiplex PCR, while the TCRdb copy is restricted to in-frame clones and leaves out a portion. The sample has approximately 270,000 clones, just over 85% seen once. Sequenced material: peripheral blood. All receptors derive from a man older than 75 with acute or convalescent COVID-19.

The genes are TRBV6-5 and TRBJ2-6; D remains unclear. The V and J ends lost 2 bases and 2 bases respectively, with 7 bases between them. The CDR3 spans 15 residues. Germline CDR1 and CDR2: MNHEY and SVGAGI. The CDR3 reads CASSYSRAGANVLTF. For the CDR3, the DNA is TGTGCCAGCAGTTACAGCCGGGCTGGGGCCAACGTCCTGACTTTC.

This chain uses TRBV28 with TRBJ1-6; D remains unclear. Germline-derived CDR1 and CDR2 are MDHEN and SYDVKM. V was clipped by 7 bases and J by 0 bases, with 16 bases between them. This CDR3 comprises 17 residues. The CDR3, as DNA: TGTGCCAGCACCTCATCCGGGGTAGGCTCCTATAATTCACCCCTCCACTTT. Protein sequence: CASTSSGVGSYNSPLHF.

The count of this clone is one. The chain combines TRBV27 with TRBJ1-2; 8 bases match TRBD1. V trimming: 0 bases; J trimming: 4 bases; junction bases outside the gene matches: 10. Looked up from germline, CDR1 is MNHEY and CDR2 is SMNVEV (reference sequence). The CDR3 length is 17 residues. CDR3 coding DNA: TGTGCCAGCAGTTTATCGGGGAATCAGGGGGCAGGCTATGGCTACACCTTC. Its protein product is CASSLSGNQGAGYGYTF.

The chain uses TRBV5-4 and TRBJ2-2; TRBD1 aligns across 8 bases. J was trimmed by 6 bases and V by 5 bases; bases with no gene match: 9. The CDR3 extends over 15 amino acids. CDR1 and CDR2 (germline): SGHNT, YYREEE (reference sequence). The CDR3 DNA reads TGTGCCAGCAGTTCCAGGGGGCGGATTTCCGGGGAGCTGTTTTTT. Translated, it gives CASSSRGRISGELFF.

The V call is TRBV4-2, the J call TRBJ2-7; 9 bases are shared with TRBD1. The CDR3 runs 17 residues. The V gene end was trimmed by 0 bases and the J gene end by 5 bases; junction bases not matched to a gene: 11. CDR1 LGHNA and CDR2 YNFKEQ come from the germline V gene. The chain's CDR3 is CASSQEFRGTGTHEQYF. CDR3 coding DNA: TGTGCCAGCAGCCAAGAGTTTCGTGGGACAGGGACCCACGAGCAGTACTTC.

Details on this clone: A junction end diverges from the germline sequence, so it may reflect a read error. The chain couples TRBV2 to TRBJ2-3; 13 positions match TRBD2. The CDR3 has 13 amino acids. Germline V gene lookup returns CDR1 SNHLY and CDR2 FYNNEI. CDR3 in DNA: TGTGCCAGCAGTTCGGAACTAGCGGGAGGGCCACCTTTT. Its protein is CASSSELAGGPPF.

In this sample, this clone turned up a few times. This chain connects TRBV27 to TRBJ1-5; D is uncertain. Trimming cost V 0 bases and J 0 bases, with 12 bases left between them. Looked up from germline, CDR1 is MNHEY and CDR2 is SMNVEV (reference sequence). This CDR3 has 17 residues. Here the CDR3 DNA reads TGTGCCAGCAGTTTATCAGTTACGGGAAATAGCAATCAGCCCCAGCATTTT. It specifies CASSLSVTGNSNQPQHF.

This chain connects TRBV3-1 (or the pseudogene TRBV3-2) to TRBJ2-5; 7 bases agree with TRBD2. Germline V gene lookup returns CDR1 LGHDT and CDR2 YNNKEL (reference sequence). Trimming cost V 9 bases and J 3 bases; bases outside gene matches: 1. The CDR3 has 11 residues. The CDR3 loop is CARGREETQYF. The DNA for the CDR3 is TGTGCCAGGGGGAGGGAAGAGACCCAGTACTTC.

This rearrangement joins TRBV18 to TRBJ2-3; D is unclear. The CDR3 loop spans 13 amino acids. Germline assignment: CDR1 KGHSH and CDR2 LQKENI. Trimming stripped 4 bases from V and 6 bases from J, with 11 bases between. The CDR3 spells CASSLTLGDTQYF. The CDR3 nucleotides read TGTGCCAGCTCACTAACACTCGGGGATACGCAGTATTTT.

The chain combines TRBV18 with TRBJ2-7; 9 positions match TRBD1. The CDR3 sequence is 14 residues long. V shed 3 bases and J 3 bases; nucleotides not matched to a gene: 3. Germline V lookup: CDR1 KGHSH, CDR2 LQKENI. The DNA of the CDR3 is TGTGCCAGCTCACCCCAGGACAGGGGCTACGAGCAGTACTTC. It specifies CASSPQDRGYEQYF.

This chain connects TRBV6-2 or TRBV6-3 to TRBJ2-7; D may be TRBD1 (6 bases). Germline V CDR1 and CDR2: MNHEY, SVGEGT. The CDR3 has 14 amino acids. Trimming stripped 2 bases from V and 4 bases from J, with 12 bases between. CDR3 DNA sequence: TGTGCCAGCAGTTACCACGAGGACAGTTACGAGCAGTACTTC. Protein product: CASSYHEDSYEQYF.